The clone carrying this T cell receptor (beta chain) was observed many times. The antigen is undetermined. These data come from a study of shared clonotypes between healthy human individuals. Study-wide findings and caveats: In four donors, about 5% of naive CD4 clonotypes appeared in common.

The donors were adults (healthy and HIV-negative) with no recent acute infections or vaccinations. Measured with immunoSEQ multiplex PCR; TCRdb has only the in-frame clones, and not every one. The data show some 200,000 clones, with 65% seen just once and approximately 12% held by the top ten. This CDR3 comprises 15 residues. V gave up 3 bases and J gave up 1 base, with 11 bases separating them. Per the germline V gene, CDR1 is SNHLY and CDR2 is FYNNEI. Sequencing input: memory CD4+ T cells sorted from blood. This sample's subset: CD45RA-negative fraction. The rearrangement uses TRBV2 and TRBJ2-3; D is unclear. The TCR comes from a man between 25 and 39 years old in good health. DNA for the CDR3: TGTGCCAGCAGTGATAGCTTCTCACGCACAGATACGCAGTATTTT. Its protein is CASSDSFSRTDTQYF.